This T cell receptor beta chain was identified in a study of T cell repertoires in cytomegalovirus infection. Study context: Indications of both CMV infection and matching HLA type were provided by public TCR beta signatures.

Germline V gives CDR1 SGHVS, CDR2 FQNEAQ. The CDR3 loop spans 15 amino acids. Trimming pared 3 bases from V and 2 bases from J, leaving 11 bases between. The table lists this clonotype with many counts. Antigen specificity is unknown. General observations from the study: HLA-C-restricted CMV clonotypes gave the most frequent clonotype in two of eight donors. Totalled public TCR beta family frequency picked out people who carried CMV plus the relevant HLA.

One entry per CDR3 protein results from TCRdb running MiXCR on the reads. The sample has 510,000 or so distinct CDR3 sequences, around a quarter seen once. The chain is built from TRBV7-8 and TRBJ1-5, with unresolved D. The TCR was taken from a human donor in good health (CMV status not recorded). Some clones in this sample may be carry-over from other donors' samples. Sequencing input: PBMCs. CDR3 loop: CASSFRSEGNQPQHF. CDR3 DNA sequence: TGTGCCAGCAGCTTCCGGTCGGAAGGCAATCAGCCCCAGCATTTT.